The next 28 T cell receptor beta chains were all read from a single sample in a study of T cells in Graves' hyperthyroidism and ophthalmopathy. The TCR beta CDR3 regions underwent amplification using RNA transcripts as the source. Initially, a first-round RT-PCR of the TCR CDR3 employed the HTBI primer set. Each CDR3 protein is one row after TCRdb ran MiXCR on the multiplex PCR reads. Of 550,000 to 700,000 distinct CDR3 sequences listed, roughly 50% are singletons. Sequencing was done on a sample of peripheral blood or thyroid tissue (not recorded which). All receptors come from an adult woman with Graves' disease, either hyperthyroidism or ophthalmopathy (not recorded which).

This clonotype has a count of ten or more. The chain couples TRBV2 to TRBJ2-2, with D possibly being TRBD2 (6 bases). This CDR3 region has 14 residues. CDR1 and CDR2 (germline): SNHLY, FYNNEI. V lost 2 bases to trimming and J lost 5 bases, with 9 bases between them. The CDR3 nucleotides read TGTGCCAGCAGTGAATTGGAGGGAACCGGGGAGCTGTTTTTT. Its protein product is CASSELEGTGELFF. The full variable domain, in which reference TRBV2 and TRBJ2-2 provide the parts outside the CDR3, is EPEVTQTPSHQVTQMGQEVILRCVPISNHLYFYWYRQILGQKVEFLVSFYNNEISEKSEIFDDQFSVERPDGSNFTLKIRSTKLEDSAMYFCASSELEGTGELFFGEGSRLTVL.

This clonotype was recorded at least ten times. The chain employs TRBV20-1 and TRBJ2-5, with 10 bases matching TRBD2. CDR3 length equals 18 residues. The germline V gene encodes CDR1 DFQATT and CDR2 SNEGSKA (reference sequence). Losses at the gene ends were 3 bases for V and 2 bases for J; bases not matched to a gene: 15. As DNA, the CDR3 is TGCAGTGCTAGTAGCCCATGGACTAGCGGACCAAATCAAGAGACCCAGTACTTC. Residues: CSASSPWTSGPNQETQYF.

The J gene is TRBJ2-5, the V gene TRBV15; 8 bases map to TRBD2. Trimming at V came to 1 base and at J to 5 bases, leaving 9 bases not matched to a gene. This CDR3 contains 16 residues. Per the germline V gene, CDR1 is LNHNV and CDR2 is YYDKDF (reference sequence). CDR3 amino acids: CATSRGGTSRRETQYF. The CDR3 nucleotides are TGTGCCACCAGCAGAGGAGGGACTAGTCGCCGGGAGACCCAGTACTTC.

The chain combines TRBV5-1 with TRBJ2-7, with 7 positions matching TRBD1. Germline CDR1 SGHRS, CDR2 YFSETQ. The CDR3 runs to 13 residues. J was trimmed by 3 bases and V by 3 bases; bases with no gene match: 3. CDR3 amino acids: CASSSRQGYEQYF. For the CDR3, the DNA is TGCGCCAGCAGCTCGAGACAGGGCTACGAGCAGTACTTC.

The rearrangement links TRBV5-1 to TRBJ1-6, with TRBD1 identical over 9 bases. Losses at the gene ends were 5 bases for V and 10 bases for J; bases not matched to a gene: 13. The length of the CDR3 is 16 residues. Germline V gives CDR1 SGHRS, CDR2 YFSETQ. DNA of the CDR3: TGCGCCAGCAGAGCAACCGGGACAGGGTTATACTCACCCCTCCACTTT. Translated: CASRATGTGLYSPLHF.

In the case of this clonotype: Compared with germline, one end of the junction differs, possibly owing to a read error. The CDR3 reads CASSQGLAGNSPPHF. CDR3 in DNA: TGTGCCAGCAGTCAGGGACTGGCGGGGAATTCACCCCCCCACTTT. The chain couples TRBV6-6 to TRBJ1-6; a weak D match, TRBD1 (5 bases). Germline V gene data show CDR1 as MNHNY and CDR2 as SVGAGI (reference sequence). CDR3 length: 15 residues.

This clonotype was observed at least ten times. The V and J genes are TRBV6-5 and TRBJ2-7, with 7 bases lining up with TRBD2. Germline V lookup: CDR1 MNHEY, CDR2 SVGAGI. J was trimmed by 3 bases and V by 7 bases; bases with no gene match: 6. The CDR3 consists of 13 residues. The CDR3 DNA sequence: TGTGCCAGCACCCAGCGGGGAGGCTACGAGCAGTACTTC. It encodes CASTQRGGYEQYF.

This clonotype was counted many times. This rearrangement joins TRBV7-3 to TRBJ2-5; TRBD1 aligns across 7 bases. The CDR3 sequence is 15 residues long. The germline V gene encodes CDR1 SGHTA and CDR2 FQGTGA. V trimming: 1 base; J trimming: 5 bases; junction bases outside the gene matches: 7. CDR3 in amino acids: CASSLNRGVWETQYF. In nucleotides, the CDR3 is TGTGCCAGCAGCTTAAACAGGGGCGTCTGGGAGACCCAGTACTTC. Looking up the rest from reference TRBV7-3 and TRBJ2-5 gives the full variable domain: GAGVSQTPSNKVTEKGKYVELRCDPISGHTALYWYRQSLGQGPEFLIYFQGTGAADDSGLPNDRFFAVRPEGSVSTLKIQRTERGDSAVYLCASSLNRGVWETQYFGPGTRLLVL.

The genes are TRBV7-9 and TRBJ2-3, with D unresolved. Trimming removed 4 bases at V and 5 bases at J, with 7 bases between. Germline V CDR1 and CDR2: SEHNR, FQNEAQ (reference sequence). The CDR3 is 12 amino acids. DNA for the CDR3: TGTGCCAGCAGCTATGGTGAAGATACGCAGTATTTT. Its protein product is CASSYGEDTQYF.

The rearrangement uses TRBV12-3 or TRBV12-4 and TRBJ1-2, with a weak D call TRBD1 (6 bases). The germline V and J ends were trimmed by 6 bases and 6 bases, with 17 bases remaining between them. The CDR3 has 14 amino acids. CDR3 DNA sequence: TGTGCCAGCAGCTTACGATGGGGGCCGGATGGCTACACCTTC. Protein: CASSLRWGPDGYTF.

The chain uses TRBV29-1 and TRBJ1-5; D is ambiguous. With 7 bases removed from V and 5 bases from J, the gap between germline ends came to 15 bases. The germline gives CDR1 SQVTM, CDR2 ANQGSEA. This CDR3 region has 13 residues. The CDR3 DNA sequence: TGCAGCGGGGCCACTGGACTGGATCAGCCCCAGCATTTT. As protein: CSGATGLDQPQHF.

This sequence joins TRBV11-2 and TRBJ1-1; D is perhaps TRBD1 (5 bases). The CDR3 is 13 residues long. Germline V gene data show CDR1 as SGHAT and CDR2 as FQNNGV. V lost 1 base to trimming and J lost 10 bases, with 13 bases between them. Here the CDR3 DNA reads TGTGCCAGCAGCTTAGGAGGCACTGGGGGAGCTTTCTTT. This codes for CASSLGGTGGAFF.

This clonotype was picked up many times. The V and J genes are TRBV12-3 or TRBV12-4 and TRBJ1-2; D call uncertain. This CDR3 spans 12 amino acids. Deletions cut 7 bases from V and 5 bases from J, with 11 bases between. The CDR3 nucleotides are TGTGCCAGCAACTCCCAAGGGTATGGCTACACCTTC. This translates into CASNSQGYGYTF.

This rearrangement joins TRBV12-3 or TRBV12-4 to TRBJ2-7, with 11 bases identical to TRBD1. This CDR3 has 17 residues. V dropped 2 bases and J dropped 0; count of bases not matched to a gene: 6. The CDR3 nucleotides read TGTGCCAGCAGTTTATCGAAGGGACAGGGGGTCTCCTACGAGCAGTACTTC. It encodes CASSLSKGQGVSYEQYF.

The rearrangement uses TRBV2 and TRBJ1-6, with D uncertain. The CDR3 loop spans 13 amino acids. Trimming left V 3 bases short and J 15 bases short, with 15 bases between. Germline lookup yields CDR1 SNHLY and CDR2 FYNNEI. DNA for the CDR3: TGTGCCAGCAGTGACATTCATTCGTTTCACCTCCACTTT. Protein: CASSDIHSFHLHF.

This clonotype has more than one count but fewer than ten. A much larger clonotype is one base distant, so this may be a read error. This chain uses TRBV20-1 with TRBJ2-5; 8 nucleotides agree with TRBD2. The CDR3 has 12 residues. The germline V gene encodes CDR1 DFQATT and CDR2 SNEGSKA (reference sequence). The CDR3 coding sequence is TGCGGTCCCTATTCAACTAGCGGGACCCAGTACTTC. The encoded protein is CGPYSTSGTQYF.

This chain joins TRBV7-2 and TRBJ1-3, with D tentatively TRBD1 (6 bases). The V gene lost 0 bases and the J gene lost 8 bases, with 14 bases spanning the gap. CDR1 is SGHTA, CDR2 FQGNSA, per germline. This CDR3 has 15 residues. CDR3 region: CASSLAGVGGYTIYF. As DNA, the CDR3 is TGTGCCAGCAGCTTAGCAGGGGTGGGGGGCTACACCATATATTTT.

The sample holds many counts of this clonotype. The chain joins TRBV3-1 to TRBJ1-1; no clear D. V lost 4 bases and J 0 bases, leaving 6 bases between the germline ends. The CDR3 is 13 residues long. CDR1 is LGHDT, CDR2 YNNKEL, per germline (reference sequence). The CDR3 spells CASSPYLNTEAFF. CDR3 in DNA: TGTGCCAGCAGCCCTTACCTGAACACTGAAGCTTTCTTT.

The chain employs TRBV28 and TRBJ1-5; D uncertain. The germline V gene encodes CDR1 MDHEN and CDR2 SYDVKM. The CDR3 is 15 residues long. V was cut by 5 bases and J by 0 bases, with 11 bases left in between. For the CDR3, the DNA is TGTGCCAGCAGTCATCCAGCATATAGCAATCAGCCCCAGCATTTT. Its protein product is CASSHPAYSNQPQHF.

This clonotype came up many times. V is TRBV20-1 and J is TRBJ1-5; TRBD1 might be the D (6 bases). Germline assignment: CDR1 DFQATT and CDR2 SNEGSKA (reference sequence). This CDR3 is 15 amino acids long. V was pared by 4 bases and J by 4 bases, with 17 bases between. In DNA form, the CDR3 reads TGCAGTGCTACTACGACAGGACGGGGAAATCAGCCCCAGCATTTT. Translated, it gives CSATTTGRGNQPQHF.

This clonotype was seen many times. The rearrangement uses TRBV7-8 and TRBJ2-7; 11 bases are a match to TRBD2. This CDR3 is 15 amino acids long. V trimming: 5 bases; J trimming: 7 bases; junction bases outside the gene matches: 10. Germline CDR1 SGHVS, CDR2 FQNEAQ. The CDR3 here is CASSLAGLAAVEQYF. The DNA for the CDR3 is TGTGCCAGCAGCCTCGCGGGACTAGCGGCTGTTGAGCAGTACTTC. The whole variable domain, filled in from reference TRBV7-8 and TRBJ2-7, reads GAGVSQSPRYKVAKRGQDVALRCDPISGHVSLFWYQQALGQGPEFLTYFQNEAQLDKSGLPSDRFFAERPEGSVSTLKIQRTQQEDSAVYLCASSLAGLAAVEQYFGPGTRLTVT.

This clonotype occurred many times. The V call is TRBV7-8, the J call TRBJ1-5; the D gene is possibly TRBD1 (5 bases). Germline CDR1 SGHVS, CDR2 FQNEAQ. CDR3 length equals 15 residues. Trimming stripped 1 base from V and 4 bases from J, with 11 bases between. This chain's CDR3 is CASSLGRQYNQPQHF. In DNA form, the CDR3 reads TGTGCCAGCAGCTTAGGGAGACAGTATAATCAGCCCCAGCATTTT.

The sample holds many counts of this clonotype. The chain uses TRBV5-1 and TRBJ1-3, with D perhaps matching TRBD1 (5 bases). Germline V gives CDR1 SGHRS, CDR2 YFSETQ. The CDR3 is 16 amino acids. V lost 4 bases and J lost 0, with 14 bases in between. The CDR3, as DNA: TGCGCCAGCAGCCCAGGGCCTGCCTACTCTGGAAACACCATATATTTT. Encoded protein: CASSPGPAYSGNTIYF.

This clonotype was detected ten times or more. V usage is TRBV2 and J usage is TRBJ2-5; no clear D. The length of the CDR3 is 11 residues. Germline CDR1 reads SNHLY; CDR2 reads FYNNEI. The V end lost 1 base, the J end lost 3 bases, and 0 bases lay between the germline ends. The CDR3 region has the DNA TGTGCCAGCAGTGAAGAAGAGACCCAGTACTTC. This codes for CASSEEETQYF.

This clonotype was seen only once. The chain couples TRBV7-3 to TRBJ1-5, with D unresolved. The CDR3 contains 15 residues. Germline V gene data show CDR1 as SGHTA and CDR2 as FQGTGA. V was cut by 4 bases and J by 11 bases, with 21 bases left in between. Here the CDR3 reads CASSSNSGSLETQHF. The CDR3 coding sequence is TGTGCCAGCAGCTCCAATAGCGGGAGCTTGGAGACCCAGCATTTT.

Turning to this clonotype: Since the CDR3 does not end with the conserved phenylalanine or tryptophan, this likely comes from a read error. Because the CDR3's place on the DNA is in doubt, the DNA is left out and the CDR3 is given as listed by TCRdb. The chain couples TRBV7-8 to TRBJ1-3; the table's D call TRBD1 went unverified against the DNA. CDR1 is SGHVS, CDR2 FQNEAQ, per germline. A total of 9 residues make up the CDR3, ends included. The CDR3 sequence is CATLGQIDY.

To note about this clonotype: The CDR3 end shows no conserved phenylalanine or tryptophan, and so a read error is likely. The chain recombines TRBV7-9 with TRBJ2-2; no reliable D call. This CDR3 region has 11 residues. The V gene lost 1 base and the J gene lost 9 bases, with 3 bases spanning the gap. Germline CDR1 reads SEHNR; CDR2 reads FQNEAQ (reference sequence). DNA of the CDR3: TGTGCCAGCAGCTTAGAGCGGGAGCTGTTTCTT. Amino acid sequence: CASSLERELFL.

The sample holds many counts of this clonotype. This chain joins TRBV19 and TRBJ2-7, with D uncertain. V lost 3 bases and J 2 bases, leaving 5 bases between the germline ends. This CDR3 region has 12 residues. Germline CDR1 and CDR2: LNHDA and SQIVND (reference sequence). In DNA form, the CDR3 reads TGTGCCAGTAGTATTCGCACCTACGAGCAGTACTTC. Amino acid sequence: CASSIRTYEQYF.